These 19 T cell receptor beta chains share one sample of origin, sequenced in a study of CD8 T cells in Susac syndrome. Random hexamers were used to reverse transcribe about 0.45 to 1 ug of RNA. TCRdb re-called the immunoSEQ multiplex PCR reads with MiXCR, one entry per CDR3 protein. The data contain about 130,000 distinct CDR3 sequences, about 94% of them singletons. Sequencing was carried out using CD4+ T cells from PBMCs. The receptors stem from a human donor in good health.

The chain recombines TRBV2 with TRBJ2-2; D is possibly TRBD2 (6 bases). The CDR3 contains 16 residues. With 6 bases removed from V and 8 bases from J, the gap between germline ends came to 22 bases. In germline, CDR1 is SNHLY, CDR2 FYNNEI. CDR3 in amino acids: CASRHREQVGSGELFF. The CDR3 DNA sequence: TGTGCCAGCAGACACCGGGAGCAGGTGGGGTCTGGGGAGCTGTTTTTT.

The V call is TRBV20-1, the J call TRBJ2-7; 7 bases map to TRBD1. CDR1 and CDR2 from the germline V gene are DFQATT and SNEGSKA (reference sequence). The CDR3 has 15 amino acids. The ends lost 3 bases at V and 7 bases at J; junction bases unmatched: 15. CDR3 sequence reads: CSASSPLTGSKEQYF. DNA of the CDR3: TGCAGTGCTAGTTCCCCATTGACAGGGTCTAAGGAGCAGTACTTC.

The chain combines TRBV7-2 with TRBJ2-5; no clear D gene. CDR1 is SGHTA and CDR2 is FQGNSA in the germline V gene. V lost 3 bases to trimming and J lost 3 bases, with 8 bases between them. This CDR3 has 13 residues. For the CDR3, the DNA is TGTGCCAGCAGCTTTATGGAGAAAGAGACCCAGTACTTC. Translation: CASSFMEKETQYF.

The chain couples TRBV10-3 to TRBJ2-7; D possibly matches TRBD1 or TRBD2 (5 bases each). Germline V gene data show CDR1 as ENHRY and CDR2 as SYGVKD. The CDR3 sequence is 14 residues long. Trimming cost V 6 bases and J 0 bases, with 12 bases left between them. The CDR3 DNA is TGTGCCATCAGCACAGGACTGTCCTCCTACGAGCAGTACTTC. Protein sequence: CAISTGLSSYEQYF.

V gene TRBV7-2 combines with J gene TRBJ1-1; D is perhaps TRBD1 (5 bases). The CDR3 consists of 16 residues. Trimming removed 5 bases at V and 2 bases at J, with 18 bases between. Germline V gene sequence: CDR1 SGHTA, CDR2 FQGNSA. The CDR3 sequence: CASSSRQGGGNTEAFF. The CDR3 DNA reads as TGTGCCAGCAGCAGTCGGCAGGGAGGAGGAAACACTGAAGCTTTCTTT.

The chain recombines TRBV5-6 with TRBJ1-1; D is unresolved. The CDR3 sequence is 15 residues long. From germline, CDR1 is SGHDT and CDR2 YYEEEE. Trimming removed 4 bases at V and 1 base at J, with 14 bases between. The CDR3 sequence: CASSLWARENTEAFF. Written as DNA, the CDR3 is TGTGCCAGCAGCCTCTGGGCCCGGGAGAACACTGAAGCTTTCTTT.

The rearrangement links TRBV7-2 to TRBJ2-3, with D perhaps matching TRBD2 (7 bases). Per the germline V gene, CDR1 is SGHTA and CDR2 is FQGNSA. The ends were cut back, 7 bases at V and 0 bases at J, with 17 bases in the middle. This CDR3 has 16 residues. The CDR3 sequence is CASTPVRGASTDTQYF. The CDR3 bases are TGTGCCAGCACCCCAGTACGGGGGGCTAGCACAGATACGCAGTATTTT.

The chain has TRBV15 and TRBJ2-1; 11 nucleotides match TRBD2. After removal of 5 bases from V and 16 bases from J, the junction contained 13 bases not matched to a gene. CDR3 length equals 14 residues. Germline-derived CDR1 and CDR2 are LNHNV and YYDKDF (reference sequence). The DNA for the CDR3 is TGTGCCACCAGCCCCAGTTACTTAGCGGGAGGGTATTTCTTC. Protein: CATSPSYLAGGYFF.

The V and J genes are TRBV2 and TRBJ1-6; D not resolved. The CDR3 has 13 amino acids. Germline CDR1 reads SNHLY; CDR2 reads FYNNEI. With 4 bases removed from V and 7 bases from J, the gap between germline ends came to 8 bases. The DNA for the CDR3 is TGTGCCAGCAGTGTACAGAAGAATTCACCCCTCCACTTT. It yields the protein CASSVQKNSPLHF.

The V call is TRBV12-3 or TRBV12-4, the J call TRBJ1-2; 7 bases match TRBD1. The CDR3 spans 13 residues. With V trimmed by 6 bases and J by 4 bases, 5 bases remained unmatched. The CDR3 bases are TGTGCCAGCAGGGACAGGCGCCTCTATGGCTACACCTTC. Translating it yields CASRDRRLYGYTF.

This clonotype appeared once. This chain connects TRBV29-1 to TRBJ2-3, with TRBD2 matching 11 bases. The CDR3 consists of 13 residues. Germline V lookup: CDR1 SQVTM, CDR2 ANQGSEA. V was pared by 8 bases and J by 7 bases, with 8 bases of the junction left unmatched. The CDR3 here is CSLAGGRRNTQYF. The CDR3, as DNA: TGCAGCCTAGCGGGAGGAAGAAGGAATACGCAGTATTTT.

This chain joins TRBV7-2 and TRBJ1-2; D gene ambiguous. CDR1 and CDR2 from the germline V gene are SGHTA and FQGNSA. This CDR3 is 16 amino acids long. The V gene lost 6 bases and the J gene lost 0 bases, with 17 bases spanning the gap. CDR3 nucleotides: TGTGCCAGCAGGTCTGGACCTCAATCAGCTAACTATGGCTACACCTTC. Translation gives CASRSGPQSANYGYTF.

V is TRBV11-2 and J is TRBJ2-4; D might be TRBD1 (6 bases). Trimming took 4 bases from V and 0 from J, leaving 10 bases between them. The CDR3 has 15 amino acids. Germline lookup yields CDR1 SGHAT and CDR2 FQNNGV. CDR3 amino acids: CASSSPGAAKNIQYF. For the CDR3, the DNA is TGTGCCAGCAGCTCCCCAGGGGCAGCCAAAAACATTCAGTACTTC.

The rearrangement links TRBV29-1 to TRBJ1-2; TRBD1 might be the D (5 bases). V was pared by 6 bases and J by 2 bases, with 7 bases between. This CDR3 has 11 amino acids. Per the germline V gene, CDR1 is SQVTM and CDR2 is ANQGSEA. The CDR3 reads CSVGQNYGYTF. In nucleotides, the CDR3 is TGCAGCGTGGGGCAGAACTATGGCTACACCTTC. The entire variable domain, with the rest obtained from reference TRBV29-1 and TRBJ1-2, is as follows: SAVISQKPSRDICQRGTSLTIQCQVDSQVTMMFWYRQQPGQSLTLIATANQGSEATYESGFVIDKFPISRPNLTFSTLTVSNMSPEDSSIYLCSVGQNYGYTFGSGTRLTVV.

This clonotype was detected only once. The chain joins TRBV4-1 to TRBJ2-1, with TRBD2 as a possible D gene (5 bases). The CDR3 extends over 17 amino acids. CDR1 and CDR2 from the germline V gene are MGHRA and YSYEKL. V was pared by 0 bases and J by 7 bases, with 19 bases between. CDR3 protein: CASSQERAPRRGNEQFF. The CDR3 DNA reads TGCGCCAGCAGCCAAGAGAGGGCCCCACGCCGAGGGAATGAGCAGTTCTTC.

This sequence joins TRBV18 and TRBJ2-1, with a tentative D call TRBD2 (5 bases). The CDR3 has 16 amino acids. Germline values: CDR1 KGHSH, CDR2 LQKENI. The V and J ends lost 2 bases and 5 bases respectively, with 16 bases between them. For the CDR3, the DNA is TGTGCCAGCTCACCAGATGGGAGTTCGGATCACAATGAGCAGTTCTTC. As protein: CASSPDGSSDHNEQFF.

This rearrangement joins TRBV5-8 to TRBJ2-3; no clear D. V dropped 4 bases and J dropped 3 bases, with 6 bases sitting between them. The CDR3 loop spans 12 amino acids. CDR1 is SGHTS, CDR2 YDEGEE, per germline. In nucleotides, the CDR3 is TGTGCCAGCAGCCCCCAAACAGATACGCAGTATTTT. Its translation is CASSPQTDTQYF.

V and J are TRBV20-1 and TRBJ1-4; D gene unclear. V was pared by 2 bases and J by 5 bases, with 9 bases between. The CDR3 covers 13 residues. Germline V gives CDR1 DFQATT, CDR2 SNEGSKA (reference sequence). In nucleotides, the CDR3 is TGCAGTGCTAGACAGGAGCCCAATGAAAAACTGTTTTTT. This encodes CSARQEPNEKLFF.

The gene calls are TRBV7-2 and TRBJ2-6; D remains unclear. The germline V and J ends were trimmed by 4 bases and 0 bases, with 10 bases remaining between them. Germline V CDR1 and CDR2: SGHTA, FQGNSA. The CDR3 has 16 residues. Here the CDR3 reads CASSSSSISGANVLTF. In DNA form, the CDR3 reads TGTGCCAGCAGCTCAAGCAGTATCTCTGGGGCCAACGTCCTGACTTTC.